This T cell receptor (beta chain) was sequenced during a study of shared clonotypes between healthy human individuals. Using immunoSEQ multiplex PCR, the repertoire was profiled, and TCRdb retains in-frame clones only, with some absent. The sample carries approximately 1.1 million clones, 70% to 80% recorded once. The CDR3 contains 16 residues. Trimming took 7 bases from V and 2 from J; bases not matched to a gene: 10. Germline V lookup: CDR1 MDHEN, CDR2 SYDVKM. The receptor comes from a man in his late teens or twenties in good health. Some clones in this sample may be carry-over from other donors' samples. This sequence joins TRBV28 and TRBJ2-3, with TRBD2 matching over 9 bases. Sequenced sample: memory CD4+ T cells from PBMCs. Subset noted: CD45RA-negative fraction. CDR3: CASIAAGGRVTDTQYF. CDR3 DNA sequence: TGTGCCAGCATCGCCGCGGGCGGGAGGGTCACAGATACGCAGTATTTT.